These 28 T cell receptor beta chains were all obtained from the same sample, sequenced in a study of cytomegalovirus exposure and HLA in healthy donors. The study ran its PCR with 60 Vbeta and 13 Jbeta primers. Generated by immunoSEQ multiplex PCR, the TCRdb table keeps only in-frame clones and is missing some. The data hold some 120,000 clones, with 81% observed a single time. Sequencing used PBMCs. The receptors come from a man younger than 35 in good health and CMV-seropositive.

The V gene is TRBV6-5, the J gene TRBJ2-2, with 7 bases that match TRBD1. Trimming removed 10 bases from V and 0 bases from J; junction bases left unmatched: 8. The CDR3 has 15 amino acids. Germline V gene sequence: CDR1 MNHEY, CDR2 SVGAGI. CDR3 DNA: TGTGCCACCACGAGACAGGGAGCGAACACCGGGGAGCTGTTTTTT. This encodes CATTRQGANTGELFF.

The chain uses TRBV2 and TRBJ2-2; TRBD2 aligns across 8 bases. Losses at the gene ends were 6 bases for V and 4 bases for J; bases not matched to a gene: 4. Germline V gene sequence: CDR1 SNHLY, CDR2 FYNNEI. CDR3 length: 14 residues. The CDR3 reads CASRPGLGTGELFF. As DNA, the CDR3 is TGTGCCAGCAGACCGGGACTAGGCACCGGGGAGCTGTTTTTT.

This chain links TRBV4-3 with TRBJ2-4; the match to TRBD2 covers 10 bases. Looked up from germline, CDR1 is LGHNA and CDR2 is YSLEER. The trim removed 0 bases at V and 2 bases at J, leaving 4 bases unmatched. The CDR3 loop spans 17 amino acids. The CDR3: CASSQDPAGGTKNIQYF. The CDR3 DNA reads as TGCGCCAGCAGCCAAGACCCAGCGGGGGGGACCAAAAACATTCAGTACTTC.

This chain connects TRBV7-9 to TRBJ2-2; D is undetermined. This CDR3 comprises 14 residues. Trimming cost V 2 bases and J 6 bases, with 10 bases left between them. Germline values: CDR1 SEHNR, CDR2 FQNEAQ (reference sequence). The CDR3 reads CASSLLASSGELFF. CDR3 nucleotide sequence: TGTGCCAGCAGCTTATTAGCCAGTTCCGGGGAGCTGTTTTTT.

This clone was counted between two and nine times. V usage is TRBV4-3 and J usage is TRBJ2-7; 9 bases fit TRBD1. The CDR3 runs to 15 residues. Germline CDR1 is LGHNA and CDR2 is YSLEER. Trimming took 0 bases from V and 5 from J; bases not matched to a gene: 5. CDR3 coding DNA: TGCGCCAGCAGCCAAGATTTGACAGGGGGAGACGAGCAGTACTTC. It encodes CASSQDLTGGDEQYF.

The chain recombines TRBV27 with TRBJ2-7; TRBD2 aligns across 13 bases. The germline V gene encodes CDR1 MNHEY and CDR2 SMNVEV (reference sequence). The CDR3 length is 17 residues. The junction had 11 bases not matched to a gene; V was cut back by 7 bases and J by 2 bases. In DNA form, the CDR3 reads TGTGCCAGCACCAGGACTAGCGGGGGTTCCCTGGCCTACGAGCAGTACTTC. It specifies CASTRTSGGSLAYEQYF.

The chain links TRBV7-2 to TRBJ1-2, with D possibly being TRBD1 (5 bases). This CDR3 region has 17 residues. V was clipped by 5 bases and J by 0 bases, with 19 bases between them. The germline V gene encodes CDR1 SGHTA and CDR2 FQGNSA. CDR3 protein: CASSGTVRWEANYGYTF. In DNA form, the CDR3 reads TGTGCCAGCAGCGGGACGGTTCGTTGGGAGGCTAACTATGGCTACACCTTC.

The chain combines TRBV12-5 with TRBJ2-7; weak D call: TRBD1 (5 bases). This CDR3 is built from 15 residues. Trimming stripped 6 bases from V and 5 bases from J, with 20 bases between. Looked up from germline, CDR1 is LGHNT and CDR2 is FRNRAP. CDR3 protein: CASGSLKGNSDEQYF. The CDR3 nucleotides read TGTGCTAGTGGCAGCCTTAAGGGGAATTCGGACGAGCAGTACTTC. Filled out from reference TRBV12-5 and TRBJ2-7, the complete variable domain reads DARVTQTPRHKVTEMGQEVTMRCQPILGHNTVFWYRQTMMQGLELLAYFRNRAPLDDSGMPKDRFSAEMPDATLATLKIQPSEPRDSAVYFCASGSLKGNSDEQYFGPGTRLTVT.

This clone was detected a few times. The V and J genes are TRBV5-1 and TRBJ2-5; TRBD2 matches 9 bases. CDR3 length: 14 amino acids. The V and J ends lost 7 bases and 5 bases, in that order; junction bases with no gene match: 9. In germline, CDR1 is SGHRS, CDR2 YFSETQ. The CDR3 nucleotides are TGCGCCAGCTCTGGCGGGGGGGTCGTGGAGACCCAGTACTTC. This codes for CASSGGGVVETQYF.

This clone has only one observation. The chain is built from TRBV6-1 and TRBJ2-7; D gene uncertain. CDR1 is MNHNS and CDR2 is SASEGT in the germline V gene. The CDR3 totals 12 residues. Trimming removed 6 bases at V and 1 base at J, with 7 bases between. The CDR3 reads CASRSGSYEQYF. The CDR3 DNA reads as TGTGCCAGCAGATCAGGATCCTACGAGCAGTACTTC.

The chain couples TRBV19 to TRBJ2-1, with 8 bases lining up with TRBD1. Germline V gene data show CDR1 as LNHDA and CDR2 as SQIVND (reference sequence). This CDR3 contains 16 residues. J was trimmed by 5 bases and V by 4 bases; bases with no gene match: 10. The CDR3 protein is CASSTTGQGRNNEQFF. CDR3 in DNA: TGTGCCAGTAGTACTACTGGACAGGGTAGGAACAATGAGCAGTTCTTC.

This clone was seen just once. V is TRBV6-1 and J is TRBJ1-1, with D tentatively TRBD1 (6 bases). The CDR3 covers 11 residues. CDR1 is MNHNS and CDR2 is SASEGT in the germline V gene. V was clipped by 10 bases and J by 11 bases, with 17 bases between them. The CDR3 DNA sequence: TGTGCCACCAGGCCGGGACATGAGGCTTTCTTT. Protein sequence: CATRPGHEAFF.

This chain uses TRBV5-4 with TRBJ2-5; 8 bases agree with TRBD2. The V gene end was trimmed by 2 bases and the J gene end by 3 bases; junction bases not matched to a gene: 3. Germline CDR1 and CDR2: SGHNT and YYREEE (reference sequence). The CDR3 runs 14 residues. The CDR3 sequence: CASSLGGRKETQYF. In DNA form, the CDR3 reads TGTGCCAGCAGCTTAGGCGGGAGGAAAGAGACCCAGTACTTC.

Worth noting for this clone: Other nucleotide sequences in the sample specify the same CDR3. CDR3: CASSIRGENSPLHF. CDR3 DNA: TGTGCCAGTAGTATCCGGGGTGAGAATTCACCCCTCCACTTT. The V and J genes are TRBV19 and TRBJ1-6, with no clear D. This CDR3 is 14 amino acids long. From germline, CDR1 is LNHDA and CDR2 SQIVND (reference sequence). Trimming left V 3 bases short and J 7 bases short, with 10 bases between.

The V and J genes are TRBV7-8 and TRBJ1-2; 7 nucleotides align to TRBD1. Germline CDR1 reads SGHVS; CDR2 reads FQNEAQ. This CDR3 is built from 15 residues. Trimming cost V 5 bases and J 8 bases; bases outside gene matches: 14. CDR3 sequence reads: CASSPFGQVGSGYTF. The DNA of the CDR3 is TGTGCCAGCAGCCCTTTCGGACAGGTTGGAAGCGGCTACACCTTC. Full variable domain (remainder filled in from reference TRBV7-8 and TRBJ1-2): GAGVSQSPRYKVAKRGQDVALRCDPISGHVSLFWYQQALGQGPEFLTYFQNEAQLDKSGLPSDRFFAERPEGSVSTLKIQRTQQEDSAVYLCASSPFGQVGSGYTFGSGTRLTVV.

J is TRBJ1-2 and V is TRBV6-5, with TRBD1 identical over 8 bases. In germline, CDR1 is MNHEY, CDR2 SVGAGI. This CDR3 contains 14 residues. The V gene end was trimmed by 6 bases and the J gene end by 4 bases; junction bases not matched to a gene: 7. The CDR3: CASRQDRDGYGYTF. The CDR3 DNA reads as TGTGCCAGCAGACAGGACAGGGATGGCTATGGCTACACCTTC.

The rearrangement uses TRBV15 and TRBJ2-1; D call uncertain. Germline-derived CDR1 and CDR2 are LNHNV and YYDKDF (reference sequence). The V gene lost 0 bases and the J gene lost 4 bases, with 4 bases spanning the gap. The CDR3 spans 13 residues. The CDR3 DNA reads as TGTGCCACCAGCAGAGACAGTTACAATGAGCAGTTCTTC. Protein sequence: CATSRDSYNEQFF.

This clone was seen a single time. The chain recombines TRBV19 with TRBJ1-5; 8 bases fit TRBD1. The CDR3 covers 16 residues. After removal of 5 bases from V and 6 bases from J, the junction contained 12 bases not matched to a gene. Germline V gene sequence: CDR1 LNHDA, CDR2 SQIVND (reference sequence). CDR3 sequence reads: CASSDRQGSYGQPQHF. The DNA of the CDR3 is TGTGCCAGTAGTGATCGACAGGGGAGTTATGGTCAGCCCCAGCATTTT.

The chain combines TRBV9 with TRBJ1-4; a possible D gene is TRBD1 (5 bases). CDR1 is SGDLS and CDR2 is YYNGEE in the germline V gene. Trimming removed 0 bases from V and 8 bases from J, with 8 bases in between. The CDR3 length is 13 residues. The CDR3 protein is CASSVGGAEKLFF. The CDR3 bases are TGTGCCAGCAGCGTAGGGGGCGCCGAAAAACTGTTTTTT.

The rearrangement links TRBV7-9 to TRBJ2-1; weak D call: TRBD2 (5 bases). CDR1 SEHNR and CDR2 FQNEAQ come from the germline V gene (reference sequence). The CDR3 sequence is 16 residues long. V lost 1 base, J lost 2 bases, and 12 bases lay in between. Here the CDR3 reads CASSLDTSGPYNEQFF. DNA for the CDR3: TGTGCCAGCAGCTTAGATACCAGCGGACCCTACAATGAGCAGTTCTTC.

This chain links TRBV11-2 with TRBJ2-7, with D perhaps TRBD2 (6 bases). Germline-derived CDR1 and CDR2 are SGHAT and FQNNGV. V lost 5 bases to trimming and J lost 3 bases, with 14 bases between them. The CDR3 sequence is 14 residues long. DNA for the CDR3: TGTGCCAGCAGCAGGGACTCCGCAAGCTACGAGCAGTACTTC. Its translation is CASSRDSASYEQYF.

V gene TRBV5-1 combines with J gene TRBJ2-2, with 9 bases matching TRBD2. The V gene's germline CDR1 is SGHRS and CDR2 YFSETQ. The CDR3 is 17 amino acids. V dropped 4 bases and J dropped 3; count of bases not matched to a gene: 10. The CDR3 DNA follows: TGCGCCAGCAGCCGGAGTAGCGGGAGCACGGACACCGGGGAGCTGTTTTTT. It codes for CASSRSSGSTDTGELFF.

The CDR3 DNA sequence: TGTGCCAGCGGTCCAGCAGGCTATCACTACGAGCAGTACTTC. Encoded protein: CASGPAGYHYEQYF. The chain joins TRBV25-1 to TRBJ2-7, with no clear D. CDR3 length: 14 amino acids. The germline V gene has CDR1 MGHDK and CDR2 SYGVNS. The V gene lost 8 bases and the J gene lost 3 bases, with 17 bases spanning the gap.

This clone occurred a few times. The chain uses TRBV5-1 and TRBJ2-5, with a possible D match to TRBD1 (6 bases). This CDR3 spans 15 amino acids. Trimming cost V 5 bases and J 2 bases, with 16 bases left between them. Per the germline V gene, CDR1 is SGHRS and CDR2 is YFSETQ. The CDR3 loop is CASSRVTGSQETQYF. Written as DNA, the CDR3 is TGCGCCAGCAGTCGGGTTACAGGGAGTCAAGAGACCCAGTACTTC.

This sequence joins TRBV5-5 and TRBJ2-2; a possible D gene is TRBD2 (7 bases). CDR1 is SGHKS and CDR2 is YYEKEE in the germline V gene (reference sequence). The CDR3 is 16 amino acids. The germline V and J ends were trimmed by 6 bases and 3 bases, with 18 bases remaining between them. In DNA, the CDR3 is TGTGCCAGCACATTAAGGTGGGGGGGCGACACCGGGGAGCTGTTTTTT. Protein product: CASTLRWGGDTGELFF. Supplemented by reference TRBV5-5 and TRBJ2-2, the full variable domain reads DAGVTQSPTHLIKTRGQQVTLRCSPISGHKSVSWYQQVLGQGPQFIFQYYEKEERGRGNFPDRFSARQFPNYSSELNVNALLLGDSALYLCASTLRWGGDTGELFFGEGSRLTVL.

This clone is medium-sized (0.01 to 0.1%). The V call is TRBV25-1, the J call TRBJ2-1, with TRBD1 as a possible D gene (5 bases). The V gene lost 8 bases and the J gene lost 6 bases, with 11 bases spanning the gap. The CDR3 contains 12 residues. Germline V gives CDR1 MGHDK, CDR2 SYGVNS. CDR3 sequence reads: CASGAPGNEQFF. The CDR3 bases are TGTGCCAGCGGGGCCCCGGGCAATGAGCAGTTCTTC.

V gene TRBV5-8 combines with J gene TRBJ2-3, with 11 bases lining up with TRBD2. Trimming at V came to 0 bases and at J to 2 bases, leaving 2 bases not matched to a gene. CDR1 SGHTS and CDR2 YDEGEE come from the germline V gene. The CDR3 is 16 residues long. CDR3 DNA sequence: TGTGCCAGCAGCTTGGGACTAGCGGGACACACAGATACGCAGTATTTT. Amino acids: CASSLGLAGHTDTQYF.

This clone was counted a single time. In nucleotides, the CDR3 is TGTGCCAGCAGCCCAACTAGCGGGGGGGCCTACGAGCAGTACTTC. Encoded protein: CASSPTSGGAYEQYF. The chain uses TRBV11-2 and TRBJ2-7, with 13 bases fitting TRBD2. Germline V CDR1 and CDR2: SGHAT, FQNNGV. The CDR3 sequence is 15 residues long. The V segment lost 5 bases and the J segment 2 bases; nucleotides outside the gene matches: 3. Complete variable domain (other parts from reference TRBV11-2 and TRBJ2-7): EAGVAQSPRYKIIEKRQSVAFWCNPISGHATLYWYQQILGQGPKLLIQFQNNGVVDDSQLPKDRFSAERLKGVDSTLKIQPAKLEDSAVYLCASSPTSGGAYEQYFGPGTRLTVT.